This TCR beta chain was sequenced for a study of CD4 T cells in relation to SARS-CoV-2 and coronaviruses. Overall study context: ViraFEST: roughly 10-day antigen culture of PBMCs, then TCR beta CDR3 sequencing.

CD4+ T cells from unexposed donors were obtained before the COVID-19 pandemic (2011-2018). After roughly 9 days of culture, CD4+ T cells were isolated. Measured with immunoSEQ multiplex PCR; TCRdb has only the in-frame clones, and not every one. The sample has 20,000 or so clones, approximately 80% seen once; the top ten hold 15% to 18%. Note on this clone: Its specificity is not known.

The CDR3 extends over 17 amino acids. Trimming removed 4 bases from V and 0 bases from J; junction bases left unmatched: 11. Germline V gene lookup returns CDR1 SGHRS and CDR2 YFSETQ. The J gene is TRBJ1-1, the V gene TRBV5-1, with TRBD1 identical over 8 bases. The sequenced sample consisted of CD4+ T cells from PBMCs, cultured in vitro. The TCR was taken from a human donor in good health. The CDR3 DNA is TGCGCCAGCAGCCCGAATCCCAGGGGGCGATTGAACACTGAAGCTTTCTTT. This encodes CASSPNPRGRLNTEAFF.